A selection of T cell receptor beta chains follows, all from one sample in a study of blood T cell repertoires in COVID-19. Method: immunoSEQ multiplex PCR; TCRdb's copy keeps in-frame clones and lacks some. The sample lists around 260,000 clones, about 90% occurring once. Sequencing was performed on peripheral blood. The receptor source for this set is a middle-aged woman who had recovered from COVID-19. Both conserved end residues are part of each CDR3. A D gene is named only where the DNA matches it firmly. Some rows mark clone size as missing; the rest say once, few, many or name a class of expanded clone.

CDR3 length	clone size	V gene	J gene	D gene	CDR3 DNA	CDR3 protein
16	once	TRBV2	TRBJ2-7	TRBD2	TGTGCCAGCAAGGGAGTAGCGGGGGGGCGAGGGAGTGAGCAGTACTTC	CASKGVAGGRGSEQYF
13	NA	TRBV3-1/TRBV3-2	TRBJ2-3	NA	TGTGCCAGCAGCCAAGATAGAGGGGATACGCAGTATTTT	CASSQDRGDTQYF
16	NA	TRBV2	TRBJ1-5	TRBD1	TGTGCCAGCAGAGAAACTACAGGGGTACGGAATCAGCCCCAGCATTTT	CASRETTGVRNQPQHF
15	NA	TRBV30	TRBJ2-7	TRBD1	TGTGCCTGGAGTGCCGGGACAGTACTTACCTACGAGCAGTACTTC	CAWSAGTVLTYEQYF
14	NA	TRBV5-1	TRBJ1-1	NA	TGCGCCAGCAGCAGTGGTAACGGGGGCACTGAAGCTTTCTTT	CASSSGNGGTEAFF
13	NA	TRBV9	TRBJ1-6	NA	TGTGCCAGCAGCGTAGAAGCGGACCTCCCCCTCCACTTT	CASSVEADLPLHF
14	NA	TRBV19	TRBJ1-5	NA	TGTGCCAGTAGTAGGGGGGGGTCCAATCAGCCCCAGCATTTT	CASSRGGSNQPQHF
16	NA	TRBV6-1	TRBJ1-4	NA	TGTGCCAGCAGTGAAGCATGGGGGCGCCCGGGTGAAAAACTGTTTTTT	CASSEAWGRPGEKLFF
14	NA	TRBV5-1	TRBJ2-4	TRBD1	TGCGCCAGCAGCCCGGGACAGGGGGGAGACATTCAGTACTTC	CASSPGQGGDIQYF
13	NA	TRBV28	TRBJ2-4	NA	TGTGCCAGCAGCGACAGGCTAAAAAACATTCAGTACTTC	CASSDRLKNIQYF
15	few	TRBV6-5	TRBJ2-5	TRBD2	TGTGCCAGCAGTTTGCGGCGGGGGAGCTGGGAGACCCAGTACTTC	CASSLRRGSWETQYF
11	NA	TRBV27	TRBJ1-1	NA	TGTGCCAGCAGTTTCGGTACTGAAGCTTTCTTT	CASSFGTEAFF
13	once	TRBV2	TRBJ2-3	TRBD1	TGTGCCACCAAGGACAGGGTCCCAGATACGCAGTATTTT	CATKDRVPDTQYF
17	NA	TRBV18	TRBJ2-5	TRBD2	TGTGCCAGCTCACCACGTCCTAGCGGGGGCGATGGAGAGACCCAGTACTTC	CASSPRPSGGDGETQYF
12	NA	TRBV29-1	TRBJ1-2	TRBD1	TGCAGCGTTGTGGGACAGGGGTCTGGCTACACCTTC	CSVVGQGSGYTF
15	NA	TRBV29-1	TRBJ1-1	TRBD1	TGCAGCGCAGGGGGCGGCTGGGGGATGAACACTGAAGCTTTCTTT	CSAGGGWGMNTEAFF
14	NA	TRBV30	TRBJ2-6	TRBD1	TGTGCCAGGAACAGGGGCTCTGGGGCCAACGTCCTGACTTTC	CARNRGSGANVLTF
15	NA	TRBV30	TRBJ1-2	TRBD1	TGTGCCTGTCCGGGACAGGGCCTCTGGAACTATGGCTACACCTTC	CACPGQGLWNYGYTF
14	NA	TRBV6-5	TRBJ1-2	TRBD1	TGTGCCAGCCGGGCGGACAGGGGAATGGGTGGCTACACCTTC	CASRADRGMGGYTF
16	NA	TRBV7-9	TRBJ1-2	NA	TGTGCCAGCAGCTCCCAGAGGGGGGGTATTAACTATGGCTACACCTTC	CASSSQRGGINYGYTF
15	NA	TRBV7-9	TRBJ2-7	TRBD2	TGTGCCAGCAGCTTCGACCTAGCGGGGGTGGGTGAGCAGTACTTC	CASSFDLAGVGEQYF
12	NA	TRBV30	TRBJ2-1	NA	TGTGCCTGGAGTCCCCCAAGGACAAGGCAGTTCTTC	CAWSPPRTRQFF
15	NA	TRBV2	TRBJ2-6	NA	TGTGCCAGCAGTGCTGGAGGGTCTGGGGCCAACGTCCTGACTTTC	CASSAGGSGANVLTF
14	NA	TRBV6-5	TRBJ1-1	NA	TGTGCCAGCCGATCCCGGGGGGTGAACACTGAAGCTTTCTTT	CASRSRGVNTEAFF
11	NA	TRBV10-3	TRBJ2-1	NA	TGTGCCACTGCAGGGGGGTATGAGCAGTTCTTC	CATAGGYEQFF
13	NA	TRBV12-3/TRBV12-4	TRBJ1-2	TRBD1	TGTGCCAGCAGTCGGACAGGGAACTATGGCTACACCTTC	CASSRTGNYGYTF
14	NA	TRBV29-1	TRBJ2-3	TRBD2	TGCAGCGTTGACGGTAGCGGGGGGGGTAATACGCAGTATTTT	CSVDGSGGGNTQYF
14	NA	TRBV19	TRBJ1-1	TRBD1	TGTGCCAGTCACAGGGGGCGTGAGAACACTGAAGCTTTCTTT	CASHRGRENTEAFF
10	NA	TRBV20-1	TRBJ2-1	NA	TGCAGTGCTAGATCCGGTGAGCAGTTCTTC	CSARSGEQFF
14	NA	TRBV7-9	TRBJ2-7	NA	TGTGCCAGCAGCTTATCGACAGCTTCCTACGAGCAGTACTTC	CASSLSTASYEQYF
16	NA	TRBV15	TRBJ2-5	NA	TGTGCCACCAGCAGAGACGTGGGGACTGTACAAGAGACCCAGTACTTC	CATSRDVGTVQETQYF
13	NA	TRBV12-5	TRBJ1-1	TRBD1	TGTGCTAGTGGGACAGGGGAGAACACTGAAGCTTTCTTT	CASGTGENTEAFF
14	NA	TRBV14	TRBJ1-2	NA	TGTGCCAGCAGCCCCGAGCGAGGGCTAGGGGGCTACACCTTC	CASSPERGLGGYTF
15	NA	TRBV4-3	TRBJ2-3	NA	TGCGCCAGCAGCCAGGGGGGGCCTAGCACAGATACGCAGTATTTT	CASSQGGPSTDTQYF
12	NA	TRBV12-3/TRBV12-4	TRBJ2-5	NA	TGTGCCAGCAGGCGGGGAAAAGAGACCCAGTACTTC	CASRRGKETQYF
16	once	TRBV5-4	TRBJ2-3	NA	TGTGCCAGCAGCCCGGGCGGGGCTGGAAGCACAGATACGCAGTATTTT	CASSPGGAGSTDTQYF
16	NA	TRBV19	TRBJ1-3	NA	TGTGCCAGTAGTATTGTCGGACAGAGCGCTGGAAACACCATATATTTT	CASSIVGQSAGNTIYF
18	NA	TRBV5-1	TRBJ2-1	TRBD2	TGCGCCAGCAGCTTGCCTAGCGGGGGGGTCTCCTCGTACAATGAGCAGTTCTTC	CASSLPSGGVSSYNEQFF
18	NA	TRBV5-5	TRBJ2-1	TRBD2	TGTGCCAGCAGCTCACGGGGACTAGCGCAGAACTCCTACAATGAGCAGTTCTTC	CASSSRGLAQNSYNEQFF
16	NA	TRBV7-9	TRBJ2-7	TRBD1	TGTGCCAGCAGCTTAACGAGGGGACAGGGAAAGGGCGAGCAGTACTTC	CASSLTRGQGKGEQYF
13	once	TRBV29-1	TRBJ2-3	TRBD2	TGCAGCGTTGACAGCGGGGGGAGCGATACGCAGTATTTT	CSVDSGGSDTQYF
13	few	TRBV2	TRBJ1-2	NA	TGTGCCAGCAACAGGGACTATAACTATGGCTACACCTTC	CASNRDYNYGYTF
16	NA	TRBV5-8	TRBJ2-3	NA	TGTGCCAGCAGCGTGGGACATTACCTTAGCACAGATACGCAGTATTTT	CASSVGHYLSTDTQYF
15	NA	TRBV4-1	TRBJ2-1	TRBD2	TGCGCCAGCAGCCGGAGCGGGGCCCCTAACAATGAGCAGTTCTTC	CASSRSGAPNNEQFF
14	NA	TRBV7-9	TRBJ1-2	NA	TGTGCCAGCAGCTTAGTAAACGCCGTGGCCGGCTACACCTTC	CASSLVNAVAGYTF
15	NA	TRBV19	TRBJ1-4	NA	TGTGCCAGTAGTCTCAACAGGGCAACTAATGAAAAACTGTTTTTT	CASSLNRATNEKLFF
13	NA	TRBV19	TRBJ1-1	NA	TGTGCCAGTAGTATAAACGGGAACACTGAAGCTTTCTTT	CASSINGNTEAFF
16	NA	TRBV9	TRBJ1-6	TRBD1	TGTGCCAGCAGCGCCTGGACAGGGGGATATAATTCACCCCTCCACTTT	CASSAWTGGYNSPLHF
17	NA	TRBV10-3	TRBJ1-1	NA	TGTGCCATCAGTGAGTCGATTGGGAGGGGAATGAACACTGAAGCTTTCTTT	CAISESIGRGMNTEAFF
15	NA	TRBV5-4	TRBJ2-1	NA	TGTGCCTCCGGAGGAACGGGACAATTTTACAATGAGCAGTTCTTC	CASGGTGQFYNEQFF
13	NA	TRBV7-3	TRBJ1-1	NA	TGTGCCAGCAGCTTAATCCCTAACACTGAAGCTTTCTTT	CASSLIPNTEAFF
14	NA	TRBV5-1	TRBJ1-2	NA	TGCGCCAGCAGCCCCGCAGGGTCCACCTATGGCTACACCTTC	CASSPAGSTYGYTF
14	NA	TRBV5-8	TRBJ1-6	TRBD1	TGTGCCAGCAGCACCGACAGGGAAGGTTCACCCCTCCACTTT	CASSTDREGSPLHF